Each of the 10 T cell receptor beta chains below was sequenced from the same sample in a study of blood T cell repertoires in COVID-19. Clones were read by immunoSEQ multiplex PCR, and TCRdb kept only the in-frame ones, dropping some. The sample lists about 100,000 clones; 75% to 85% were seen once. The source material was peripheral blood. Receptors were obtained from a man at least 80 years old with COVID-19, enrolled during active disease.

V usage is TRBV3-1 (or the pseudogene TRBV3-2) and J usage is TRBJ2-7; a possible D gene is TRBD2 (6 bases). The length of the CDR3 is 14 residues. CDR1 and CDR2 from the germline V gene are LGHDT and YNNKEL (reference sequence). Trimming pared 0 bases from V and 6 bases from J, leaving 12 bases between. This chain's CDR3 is CASSQDPGLSEQYF. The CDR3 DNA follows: TGTGCCAGCAGCCAAGATCCGGGACTTAGCGAGCAGTACTTC.

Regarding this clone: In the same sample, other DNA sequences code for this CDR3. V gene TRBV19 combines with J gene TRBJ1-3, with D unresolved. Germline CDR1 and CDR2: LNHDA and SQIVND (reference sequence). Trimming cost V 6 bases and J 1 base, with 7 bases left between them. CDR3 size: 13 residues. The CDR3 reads CASSSGSGNTIYF. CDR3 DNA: TGTGCCAGTAGCTCAGGTTCTGGAAACACCATATATTTT.

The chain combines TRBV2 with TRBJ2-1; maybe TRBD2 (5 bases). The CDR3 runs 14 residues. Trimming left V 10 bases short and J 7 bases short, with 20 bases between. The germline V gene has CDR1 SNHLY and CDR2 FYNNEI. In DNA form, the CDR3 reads TGTGCCACCTCTAGTCAAGGAGGTAGTAATGAGCAGTTCTTC. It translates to CATSSQGGSNEQFF.

For the CDR3, the DNA is TGTGCCAGCAGTTTGGACAGGGCGGGGTACGAGCAGTACTTC. Translating gives CASSLDRAGYEQYF. The J gene is TRBJ2-7, the V gene TRBV27; 8 nucleotides agree with TRBD1. J lost 4 bases, V lost 3 bases, and 5 bases had no gene match. The CDR3 consists of 14 residues. The germline V gene encodes CDR1 MNHEY and CDR2 SMNVEV (reference sequence).

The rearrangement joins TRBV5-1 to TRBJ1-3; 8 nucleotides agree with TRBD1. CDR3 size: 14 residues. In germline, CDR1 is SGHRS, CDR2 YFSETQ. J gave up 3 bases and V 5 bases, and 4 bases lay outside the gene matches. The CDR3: CASSPDRVGNTIYF. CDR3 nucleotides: TGCGCCAGCAGTCCGGACAGGGTTGGAAACACCATATATTTT.

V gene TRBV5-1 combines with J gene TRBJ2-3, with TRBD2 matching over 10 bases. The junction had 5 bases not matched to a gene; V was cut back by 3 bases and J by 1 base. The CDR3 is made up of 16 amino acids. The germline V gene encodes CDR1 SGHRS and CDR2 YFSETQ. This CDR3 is CASSSRLAGRTDTQYF. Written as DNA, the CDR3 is TGCGCCAGCAGCTCCCGACTAGCGGGCCGCACAGATACGCAGTATTTT. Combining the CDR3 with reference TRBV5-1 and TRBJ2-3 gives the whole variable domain KAGVTQTPRYLIKTRGQQVTLSCSPISGHRSVSWYQQTPGQGLQFLFEYFSETQRNKGNFPGRFSGRQFSNSRSEMNVSTLELGDSALYLCASSSRLAGRTDTQYFGPGTRLTVL.

CDR3 sequence: CASSRVQAETQYF. CDR3 coding DNA: TGTGCCAGCTCCAGGGTTCAAGCAGAGACCCAGTACTTC. The V gene is TRBV6-5, the J gene TRBJ2-5; D possibly corresponds to TRBD1 (5 bases). With 8 bases removed from V and 4 bases from J, the gap between germline ends came to 14 bases. The CDR3 has 13 residues. Germline V gene sequence: CDR1 MNHEY, CDR2 SVGAGI.

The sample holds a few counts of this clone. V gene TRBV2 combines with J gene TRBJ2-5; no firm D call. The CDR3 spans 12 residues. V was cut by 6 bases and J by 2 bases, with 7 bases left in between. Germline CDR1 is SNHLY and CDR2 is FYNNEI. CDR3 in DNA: TGTGCCAGCAGCGTTCAGCAAGAGACCCAGTACTTC. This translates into CASSVQQETQYF.

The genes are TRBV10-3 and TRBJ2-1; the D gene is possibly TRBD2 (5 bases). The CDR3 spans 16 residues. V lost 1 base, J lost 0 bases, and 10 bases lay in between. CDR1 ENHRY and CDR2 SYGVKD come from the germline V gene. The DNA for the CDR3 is TGTGCCATCAGTGAGTGGAGGCAAAACTCCTACAATGAGCAGTTCTTC. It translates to CAISEWRQNSYNEQFF.

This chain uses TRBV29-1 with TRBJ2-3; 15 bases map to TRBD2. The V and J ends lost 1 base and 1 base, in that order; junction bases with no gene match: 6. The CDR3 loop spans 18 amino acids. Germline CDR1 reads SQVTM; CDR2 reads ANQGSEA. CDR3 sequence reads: CSVEGGLAGGLGTDTQYF. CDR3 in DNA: TGCAGCGTTGAAGGGGGACTAGCGGGAGGTTTGGGCACAGATACGCAGTATTTT.